Detailed here is one T cell receptor beta chain. Its antigen is currently unknown. This CDR3 comprises 14 residues. Trimming shortened V by 4 bases and J by 4 bases, and 12 bases separated the two germline ends. Germline V lookup: CDR1 MGHDK, CDR2 SYGVNS. These data belong to a study of shared clonotypes between healthy human individuals. General study results and limits: The study found lower generation probabilities in non-shared clonotypes than in those shared by all four donors. On the whole, naive subsets had larger estimated richness than memory subsets had.

Sequencing was performed with immunoSEQ multiplex PCR; in TCRdb, only in-frame clones are kept and a portion is missing. The sample contains approximately 2.3 million clones, 90% to 95% of which appear only once. Source material: naive CD4+ T cells from PBMCs. The subset is: CD45RA+ positively selected. The J gene is TRBJ2-3, the V gene TRBV25-1; D assignment may be TRBD1 or TRBD2 (5 bases each). The sequence came from a young man in good health. Some clones in this sample may be carry-over from other donors' samples. The CDR3 bases are TGTGCCAGCAGTGGGGGGACCCCCCCAGATACGCAGTATTTT. As protein: CASSGGTPPDTQYF.